A selection of T cell receptor beta chains follows, all from one sample in a study of sequential checkpoint blockade in melanoma. Data came from immunoSEQ multiplex PCR; TCRdb stores just in-frame clones and leaves some out. Here the sample spans 2,200 or so clones, roughly 24% being singletons. Sequenced material: tumor tissue (inferred from file names), taken from a patient given nivolumab and ipilimumab in sequence. The receptors here all came from a human donor with melanoma. The CDR3 runs from the conserved cysteine through the conserved F or W. A D gene is named only where the DNA matches it firmly. Not every row has a clone size; where given, it reads once, few, many or a size class.

j_call	v_call	d_call	clone_size	cdr3_nt	cdr3_aa
TRBJ1-6	TRBV30	NA	NA	TGTGCCTGGAGTCTCAGATTCTTCTATAATTCACCCCTCCACTTT	CAWSLRFFYNSPLHF
TRBJ1-5	TRBV9	NA	few	TGTGCCAGCAGTGGAGAGGGTCAGCCCCAGCATTTT	CASSGEGQPQHF
TRBJ1-1	TRBV28	TRBD1	medium-sized	TGTGCCAGCAGTTCACAGGGGGCTATTAACACTGAAGCTTTCTTT	CASSSQGAINTEAFF
TRBJ1-4	TRBV4-1	TRBD1	NA	TGCGCCAGCAGCCAAGATGCTAGGACAGGGGGTGAAAAACTGTTTTTT	CASSQDARTGGEKLFF
TRBJ1-5	TRBV6-8	NA	medium-sized	TGTGCCAGCAGCCTAGACTTCTCTAACGGACAGCCCCAGCATTTT	CASSLDFSNGQPQHF
TRBJ1-1	TRBV11-3	TRBD1	NA	TGTGCCAGCAGCTTACCGAGGACAGGGCCGAACACTGAAGCTTTCTTT	CASSLPRTGPNTEAFF
TRBJ2-1	TRBV30	NA	NA	TGTGCCTGGGTCGCTAGCTCCTACAATGAGCAGTTCTTC	CAWVASSYNEQFF
TRBJ2-2	TRBV7-5	NA	medium-sized	TGTGCCAGCAGCTTGGACAGGGGGGTAGCCGGGGAGCTGTTTTTT	CASSLDRGVAGELFF
TRBJ2-7	TRBV15	TRBD1	NA	TGTGCCACCAGCAGCGCCCGGGACAGGGTTTACGAGCAGTACTTC	CATSSARDRVYEQYF
TRBJ1-1	TRBV6-8	NA	NA	TGTGCCAGCAGTTACTCGGCGTCTCCAACTGAAGCTTTCTTT	CASSYSASPTEAFF
TRBJ2-3	TRBV11-3	TRBD2	medium-sized	TGTGCCAGCAGGCCGCTAGCGGGGGGGCAAAGCACAGATACGCAGTATTTT	CASRPLAGGQSTDTQYF
TRBJ1-6	TRBV12-5	NA	medium-sized	TGTGCCAGCAACGAGGACGTATTGATGTCACCCCTCCACTTT	CASNEDVLMSPLHF
TRBJ1-4	TRBV5-1	NA	few	TGCGCCAGCAGCTTGAGCAGGGGCAATGAAAAACTGTTTTTT	CASSLSRGNEKLFF
TRBJ1-3	TRBV6-8	NA	large	TGTGCCAGCAGTTACTCTACCGGGGAACCTGGAAACACCATATATTTT	CASSYSTGEPGNTIYF
TRBJ1-2	TRBV6-7	TRBD1	NA	TGTGCCAGCAGGGACAGGGTAGGCGGCTACACCTTC	CASRDRVGGYTF
TRBJ1-4	TRBV4-1	NA	few	TGCGCCAGCAGCTCTTGGGAGGGCGGACTGTTTTTT	CASSSWEGGLFF